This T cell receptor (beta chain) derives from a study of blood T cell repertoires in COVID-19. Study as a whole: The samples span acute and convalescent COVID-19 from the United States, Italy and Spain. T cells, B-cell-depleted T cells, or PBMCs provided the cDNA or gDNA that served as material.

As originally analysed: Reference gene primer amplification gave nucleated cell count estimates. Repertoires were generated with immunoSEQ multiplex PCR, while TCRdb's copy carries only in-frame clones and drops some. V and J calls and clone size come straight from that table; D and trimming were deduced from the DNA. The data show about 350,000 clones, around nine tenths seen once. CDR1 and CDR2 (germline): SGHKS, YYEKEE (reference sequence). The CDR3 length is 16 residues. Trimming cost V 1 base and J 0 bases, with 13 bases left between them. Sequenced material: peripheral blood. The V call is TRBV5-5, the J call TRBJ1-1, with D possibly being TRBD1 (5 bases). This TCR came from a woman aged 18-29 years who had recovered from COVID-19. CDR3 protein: CASSLIQGLMNTEAFF. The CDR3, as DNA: TGTGCCAGCAGCTTGATCCAGGGCCTTATGAACACTGAAGCTTTCTTT.